This T cell receptor (beta chain) appears in the sequencing data of a study of shared clonotypes between healthy human individuals. Study in general: Donor ages ranged 18 to 49 years: a couple of women, a few men.

Free of recent acute infections or vaccinations, the donors were healthy HIV-negative adults. Germline CDR1 reads MGHDK; CDR2 reads SYGVNS. V gave up 4 bases and J gave up 4 bases; unmatched junction bases: 6. The CDR3 covers 15 residues. DNA input for the unsorted PBMC replicate PCRs was 300 ng, approximately 29,000 T cell genomes. The assay was immunoSEQ multiplex PCR, and TCRdb's table has in-frame clones only and misses some. The sample holds a few hundred thousand clones, more than 70% seen once. The chain has TRBV25-1 and TRBJ2-1, with 8 bases lining up with TRBD2. Sequenced input: PBMCs. The clonotype comes from a woman aged 40 to 50 in good health. Some clones in this sample may be carry-over from other donors' samples. The CDR3 loop is CASSVSSGIYNEQFF. The CDR3 DNA is TGTGCCAGCAGTGTAAGTAGCGGGATTTACAATGAGCAGTTCTTC.